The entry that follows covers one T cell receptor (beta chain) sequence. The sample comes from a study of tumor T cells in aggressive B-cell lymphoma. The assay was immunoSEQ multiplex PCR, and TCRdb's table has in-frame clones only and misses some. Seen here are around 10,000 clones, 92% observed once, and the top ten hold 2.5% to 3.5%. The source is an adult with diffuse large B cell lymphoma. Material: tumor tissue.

The CDR3 bases are TGCAGCGTTGAGGGGAAACAGGGTGTCCCCTACGAGCAGTACTTC. This codes for CSVEGKQGVPYEQYF. J is TRBJ2-5 and V is TRBV29-1, with D maybe TRBD1 (6 bases). The J call is uncertain, as TRBJ2-7 better fits the DNA end. The CDR3 covers 15 residues. Looked up from germline, CDR1 is SQVTM and CDR2 is ANQGSEA.